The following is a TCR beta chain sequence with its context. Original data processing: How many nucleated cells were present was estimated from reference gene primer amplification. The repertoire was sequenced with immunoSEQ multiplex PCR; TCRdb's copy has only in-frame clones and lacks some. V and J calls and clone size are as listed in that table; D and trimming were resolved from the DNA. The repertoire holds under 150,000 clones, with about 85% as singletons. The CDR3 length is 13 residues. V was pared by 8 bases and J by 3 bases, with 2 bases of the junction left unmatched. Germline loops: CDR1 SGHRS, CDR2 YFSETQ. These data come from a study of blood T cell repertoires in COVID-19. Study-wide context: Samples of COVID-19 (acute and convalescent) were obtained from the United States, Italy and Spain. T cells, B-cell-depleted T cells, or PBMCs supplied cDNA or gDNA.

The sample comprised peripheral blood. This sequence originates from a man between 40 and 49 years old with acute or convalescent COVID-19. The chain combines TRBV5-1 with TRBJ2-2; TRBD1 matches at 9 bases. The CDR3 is CASGTGYTGELFF. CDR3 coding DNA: TGCGCCAGTGGGACAGGGTACACCGGGGAGCTGTTTTTT.